This TCR beta chain is drawn from a study of blood T cell repertoires in COVID-19. Self-reported history from a screening survey and questionnaire set each donor's cohort. This clone was seen more than once but under ten times. Trimming pared 5 bases from V and 5 bases from J, leaving 13 bases between. Germline CDR1 reads MNHEY; CDR2 reads SMNVEV (reference sequence). The CDR3 is 14 amino acids. Clones were read by immunoSEQ multiplex PCR, and TCRdb kept only the in-frame ones, dropping some. The sample has 220,000 or so clones; more than 75% are singletons. The material sequenced was PBMCs or T cells enriched from blood (not recorded which). The chain is built from TRBV27 and TRBJ1-5; no clear D gene. The clonotype comes from a woman aged 50 to 60 who had recovered from COVID-19. The CDR3 region has the DNA TGTGCCAGCAGTCGTCCTGGCGGGGATCAGCCCCAGCATTTT. This codes for CASSRPGGDQPQHF.